Detailed here is one TCR beta chain. The antigen remains undetermined. Clones were read by immunoSEQ multiplex PCR, and TCRdb kept only the in-frame ones, dropping some. This sample yields about 85,000 clones, of which 80% to 95% are seen a single time; less than 8.5% belongs to the top ten. The CDR3 runs to 18 residues. Germline V gene data show CDR1 as MGHRA and CDR2 as YSYEKL. Trimming removed 0 bases at V and 2 bases at J, with 17 bases between. The sample is drawn from a study of graft-versus-host responses after intestinal transplantation. The receptor comes from a human donor who was the organ donor for an intestinal transplant. V is TRBV4-1 and J is TRBJ2-1, with D unresolved. The specimen comprised unstimulated CD8+ T cells sorted from spleen or lymph node cells, sampled before transplant. Here the CDR3 DNA reads TGCGCCAGCAGCCAAGATCTTAATTGGGCGGCGGCCTACAATGAGCAGTTCTTC. As protein: CASSQDLNWAAAYNEQFF.